The 15 T cell receptor beta chains below were found in one sample sequenced in a study of T cell clonality in common variable immunodeficiency. Generated by immunoSEQ multiplex PCR, the TCRdb table keeps only in-frame clones and is missing some. The sample is made up of roughly 70,000 clones, none counted only once. The specimen was peripheral blood mononuclear cells. These receptors originate from a person between 18 and 75 years old in good health.

In its sample, this clone was seen many times. The read falls 3 residues short of the CDR3 end, and the missing part is taken from the germline J gene. The genes are TRBV20-1 and TRBJ2-2, with 8 bases identical to TRBD2. The germline gives CDR1 DFQATT, CDR2 SNEGSKA (reference sequence). This CDR3 comprises 16 residues. Trimming cost V 3 bases and J 4 bases; bases outside gene matches: 10. CDR3: CSASSPERGRTGELFF. The sequenced part of the CDR3 DNA is TGCAGTGCTAGCAGTCCTGAGCGGGGGCGCACCGGGGAG.

This clone was recorded many times. Sequencing ends 3 residues short of the CDR3 end; the germline J gene provides the rest. The V gene is TRBV5-6, the J gene TRBJ1-6; TRBD1 aligns across 8 bases. Germline loops: CDR1 SGHDT, CDR2 YYEEEE. CDR3 length: 14 amino acids. The trim removed 1 base at V and 11 bases at J, leaving 5 bases unmatched. CDR3 in amino acids: CASSLWTGRPPLHF. The sequenced part of the CDR3 DNA is TGTGCCAGCAGCTTGTGGACAGGGCGACCACCC.

This clone was detected many times. The read terminates 3 residues ahead of where the CDR3 ends, so the germline J gene completes it. This chain links TRBV7-3 with TRBJ2-3, with D possibly TRBD1 on 5 matching bases. V was trimmed by 2 bases and J by 1 base, leaving 7 bases between them. This CDR3 spans 14 amino acids. From germline, CDR1 is SGHTA and CDR2 FQGTGA. The part of the CDR3 DNA that was read is TGTGCCAGCAGCTTAGAAGGGGGCACAGATACG. Encoded protein: CASSLEGGTDT. The whole CDR3 protein reads CASSLEGGTDTQYF. Supplemented by reference TRBV7-3 and TRBJ2-3, the full variable domain reads GAGVSQTPSNKVTEKGKYVELRCDPISGHTALYWYRQSLGQGPEFLIYFQGTGAADDSGLPNDRFFAVRPEGSVSTLKIQRTERGDSAVYLCASSLEGGTDTQYFGPGTRLTVL.

This clone was recorded many times. CDR3 DNA (partial): TGCAGTGCTAGCACCTGGGACAGGGTCACCGGGGAG. Its protein product is CSASTWDRVTGE. The entire CDR3 sequence reads CSASTWDRVTGELFF. The chain uses TRBV20-1 and TRBJ2-2, with 9 bases fitting TRBD1. The observed sequence ends 3 residues before the CDR3 terminus, with the missing tail filled in from the germline J gene. From germline, CDR1 is DFQATT and CDR2 SNEGSKA (reference sequence). V shed 3 bases and J 4 bases; nucleotides not matched to a gene: 6. This CDR3 is 15 amino acids long.

Ten or more counts support this clone. With the read ending 3 residues before the CDR3 end, the germline J gene is used to fill in that end. The rearrangement joins TRBV5-1 to TRBJ2-2; perhaps TRBD1 as D (5 bases). Trimming pared 6 bases from V and 0 bases from J, leaving 9 bases between. The CDR3 has 14 residues. Germline-derived CDR1 and CDR2 are SGHRS and YFSETQ. The sequenced CDR3 bases are TGCGCCAGCATGCAGGGTCCGAACACCGGGGAG. As protein: CASMQGPNTGE. The full CDR3 reads CASMQGPNTGELFF.

This clone was seen repeatedly, ten times or more. The read halts 3 residues ahead of the CDR3 end, with the missing end drawn from the germline J gene. The V call is TRBV14, the J call TRBJ2-3; 9 bases match TRBD1. This CDR3 is 18 amino acids long. The germline V gene has CDR1 SGHDN and CDR2 FVKESK. The V gene end was trimmed by 3 bases and the J gene end by 3 bases; junction bases not matched to a gene: 13. The CDR3 bases that were read are TGTGCCAGCAGCCAGTCGGGGACAGGGTTTTTCCTGACAGATACG. Amino acids: CASSQSGTGFFLTDT. The entire CDR3 reads CASSQSGTGFFLTDTQYF.

This clone has a count of ten or more. The CDR3 region is CASRLAVASGSSYEQYF. The CDR3 DNA, read in part, is TGTGCAAGTCGCTTAGCAGTCGCTAGCGGGAGCTCCTACGAG. The V gene is TRBV7-2, the J gene TRBJ2-7; 10 nucleotides match TRBD2. The DNA ends 3 residues before the CDR3 does, and the rest of the CDR3 is filled in from the germline J gene. The CDR3 has 17 residues. Germline CDR1 is SGHTA and CDR2 is FQGNSA. Looking up the rest from reference TRBV7-2 and TRBJ2-7 gives the full variable domain: GAGVSQSPSNKVTEKGKDVELRCDPISGHTALYWYRQSLGQGLEFLIYFQGNSAPDKSGLPSDRFSAERTGGSVSTLTIQRTQQEDSAVYLCASRLAVASGSSYEQYFGPGTRLTVT.

This clone was observed at least ten times. The CDR3 is CASGGGTGSSGANVLTF. CDR3 bases read: TGTGCTAGTGGGGGGGGGACAGGGAGCTCTGGGGCCAACGTC. The rearrangement uses TRBV12-5 and TRBJ2-6; 9 bases agree with TRBD1. The read terminates 3 residues ahead of where the CDR3 ends, so the germline J gene completes it. The length of the CDR3 is 17 residues. Germline V lookup: CDR1 LGHNT, CDR2 FRNRAP. The ends lost 6 bases at V and 0 bases at J; junction bases unmatched: 6.

Only a few counts were recorded for this clone. The read is 3 residues too short to cover the CDR3 end, so that end is filled in from the germline J gene. The sample carries other DNA sequences with the same CDR3. The chain joins TRBV2 to TRBJ2-6, with TRBD1 as a possible D gene (6 bases). V lost 7 bases to trimming and J lost 3 bases, with 22 bases between them. Germline V lookup: CDR1 SNHLY, CDR2 FYNNEI. The CDR3 has 18 residues. Partial CDR3 DNA: TGTGCCAGCACCGATCAGGAACTCAGGGGATATGGGGCCAACGTC. Protein product: CASTDQELRGYGANV. The full-length CDR3 reads as CASTDQELRGYGANVLTF. Using reference TRBV2 and TRBJ2-6 for the parts outside the CDR3, the full variable domain is EPEVTQTPSHQVTQMGQEVILRCVPISNHLYFYWYRQILGQKVEFLVSFYNNEISEKSEIFDDQFSVERPDGSNFTLKIRSTKLEDSAMYFCASTDQELRGYGANVLTFGAGSRLTVL.

About this clone itself: The missing CDR3 end, 3 residues past where the read stops, is filled in from the germline J gene. This chain uses TRBV2 with TRBJ2-7; 12 nucleotides line up with TRBD1. CDR1 and CDR2 from the germline V gene are SNHLY and FYNNEI. The V segment lost 8 bases and the J segment 4 bases; nucleotides outside the gene matches: 18. This CDR3 region has 18 residues. Incomplete CDR3 DNA: TGTGCCAGCCGTCGGGGGACAGGGGGCCTTCTTTTAGGGTACGAG. It yields the protein CASRRGTGGLLLGYE. In full, the CDR3 reads CASRRGTGGLLLGYEQYF.

This clone was found many times. The CDR3 end lies 3 residues beyond the end of the read and is filled in from the germline J gene. The J gene is TRBJ2-7, the V gene TRBV27, with TRBD1 identical over 9 bases. V dropped 5 bases and J dropped 3; count of bases not matched to a gene: 11. The CDR3 sequence is 16 residues long. Germline V gene lookup returns CDR1 MNHEY and CDR2 SMNVEV (reference sequence). The CDR3 sequence: CASSPHLDRGNYEQYF. The CDR3 bases that were read are TGTGCCAGCAGTCCCCACTTAGACAGGGGGAACTACGAG.

This clone was recorded many times. With the read ending 3 residues before the CDR3 end, the germline J gene is used to fill in that end. This chain connects TRBV13 to TRBJ2-2; 8 bases agree with TRBD2. The germline V gene encodes CDR1 PRHDT and CDR2 FYEKMQ (reference sequence). This CDR3 comprises 14 residues. V lost 5 bases and J lost 6; bases outside the gene matches: 5. This CDR3 reads CASSPGGAAGELFF. The sequenced part of the CDR3 DNA is TGTGCCAGCAGCCCCGGGGGGGCGGCCGGGGAG.

This clone was recorded at least ten times. The read ends 3 residues early relative to the CDR3; the germline J gene fills the gap. The rearrangement uses TRBV20-1 and TRBJ2-1; 12 bases match TRBD2. Germline values: CDR1 DFQATT, CDR2 SNEGSKA (reference sequence). V gave up 4 bases and J gave up 7 bases; unmatched junction bases: 5. The CDR3 is 14 amino acids. The CDR3 spells CSATSSGGANEQFF. The DNA read from the CDR3 is TGCAGTGCTACGTCTAGCGGGGGGGCGAATGAG.

This clone was counted at least ten times. The sequenced fragment ends 3 residues before the CDR3 boundary, so the rest is inferred from the germline J gene. V and J are TRBV5-4 and TRBJ2-5; possibly TRBD2 for D (5 bases). The V end lost 4 bases, the J end lost 5 bases, and 12 bases lay between the germline ends. Germline V gene sequence: CDR1 SGHNT, CDR2 YYREEE (reference sequence). The CDR3 has 13 amino acids. The DNA read from the CDR3 is TGTGCCAGCAGCCCGGACCCGGGGGAGACC. Protein product: CASSPDPGET. The whole CDR3 sequence is CASSPDPGETQYF. The full variable domain, rest sourced from reference TRBV5-4 and TRBJ2-5, is ETGVTQSPTHLIKTRGQQVTLRCSSQSGHNTVSWYQQALGQGPQFIFQYYREEENGRGNFPPRFSGLQFPNYSSELNVNALELDDSALYLCASSPDPGETQYFGPGTRLLVL.

This clone came up many times. The CDR3 extends 3 residues past the end of the read, so its final part is completed from the germline J gene. This chain uses TRBV2 with TRBJ1-2; the D gene is possibly TRBD1 (5 bases). V was shortened by 8 bases and J by 7 bases, with 20 bases between the two germline ends. CDR3 length equals 14 residues. The germline gives CDR1 SNHLY, CDR2 FYNNEI. The part of the CDR3 DNA that was read is TGTGCCAGCGAGAAAAGGAGCAGCGGGGGTGGC. Its translation: CASEKRSSGGG. The full CDR3 is CASEKRSSGGGYTF.